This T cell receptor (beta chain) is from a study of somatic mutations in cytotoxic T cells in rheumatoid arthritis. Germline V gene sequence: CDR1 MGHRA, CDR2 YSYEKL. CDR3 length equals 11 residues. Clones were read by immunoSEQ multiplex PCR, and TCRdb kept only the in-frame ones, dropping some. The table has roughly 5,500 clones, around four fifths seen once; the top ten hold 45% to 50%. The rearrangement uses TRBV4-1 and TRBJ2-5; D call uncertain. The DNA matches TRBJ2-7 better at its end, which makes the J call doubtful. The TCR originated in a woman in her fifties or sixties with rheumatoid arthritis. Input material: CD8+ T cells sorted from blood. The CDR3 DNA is TGCGCCAGCAGCCAAGACTCCGAGCAGTACTTC. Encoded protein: CASSQDSEQYF.